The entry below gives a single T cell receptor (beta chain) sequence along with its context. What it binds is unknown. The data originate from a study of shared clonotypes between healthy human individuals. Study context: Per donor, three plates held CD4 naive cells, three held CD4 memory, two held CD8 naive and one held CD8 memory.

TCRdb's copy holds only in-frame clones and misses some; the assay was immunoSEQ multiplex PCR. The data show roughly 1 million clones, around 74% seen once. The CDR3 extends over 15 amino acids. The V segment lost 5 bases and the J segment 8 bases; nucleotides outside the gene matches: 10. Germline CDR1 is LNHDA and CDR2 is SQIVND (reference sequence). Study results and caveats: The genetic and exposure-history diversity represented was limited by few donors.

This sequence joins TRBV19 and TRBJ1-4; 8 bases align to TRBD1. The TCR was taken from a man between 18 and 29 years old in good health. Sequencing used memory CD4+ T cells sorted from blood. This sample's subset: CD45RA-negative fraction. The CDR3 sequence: CASSPSGGRLEKLFF. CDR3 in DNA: TGTGCCAGTAGTCCCTCAGGGGGCAGGTTGGAAAAACTGTTTTTT.